Listed below are T cell receptor beta chains from one sample, sequenced in a study of blood T cell repertoires in COVID-19. Method: immunoSEQ multiplex PCR; TCRdb's copy keeps in-frame clones and lacks some. The sample consists of roughly 250,000 clones, 65% to 85% of them appearing once. The sequenced sample consisted of peripheral blood. The source of these receptors is a person aged 65 to 85 with COVID-19, enrolled during active disease. CDR3s include the opening cysteine and the closing phenylalanine or tryptophan. The D gene is left open where the match is weak. The size field is filled for only some rows; it gives once, few, many or a size class.

J | D | size | V | CDR3 | DNA
TRBJ1-5 | TRBD1 | NA | TRBV2 | CASRTDREVNQPQHF | TGTGCCAGCAGGACGGACAGGGAAGTCAATCAGCCCCAGCATTTT
TRBJ1-5 | NA | NA | TRBV21-1 | CASSKAPGHLFNQPQHF | TGTGCCAGCAGCAAAGCGCCGGGACACCTATTCAATCAGCCCCAGCATTTT
TRBJ2-1 | NA | many | TRBV7-2 | CASSLAGAHEQFF | TGTGCCAGCAGCTTAGCGGGAGCCCATGAGCAGTTCTTC
TRBJ2-3 | NA | NA | TRBV9 | CASSSYGLEADTQYF | TGTGCCAGCAGCTCATATGGACTCGAGGCAGATACGCAGTATTTT
TRBJ2-3 | NA | NA | TRBV24-1 | CATSDLRVTDTQYF | TGTGCCACCAGTGATTTGAGAGTCACAGATACGCAGTATTTT
TRBJ2-7 | TRBD1 | NA | TRBV6-5 | CASSYGTGPYEQYF | TGTGCCAGCAGTTACGGGACAGGGCCTTACGAGCAGTACTTC
TRBJ2-7 | TRBD2 | NA | TRBV7-3 | CASSPNGGTAGGEQYF | TGTGCCAGCAGCCCCAACGGAGGGACCGCGGGAGGCGAGCAGTACTTC
TRBJ2-1 | NA | NA | TRBV5-6 | CASSLLALSSYNEQFF | TGTGCCAGCAGCTTGTTAGCGCTGAGCTCCTACAATGAGCAGTTCTTC
TRBJ1-2 | TRBD1 | NA | TRBV6-1 | CASSDYRGLGYGYTF | TGTGCCAGCAGTGATTACAGGGGGCTCGGCTATGGCTACACCTTC
TRBJ2-1 | NA | NA | TRBV9 | CASSAGTPNEQFF | TGTGCCAGCAGCGCGGGGACTCCCAATGAGCAGTTCTTC
TRBJ1-1 | NA | NA | TRBV11-1 | CASSFEGAVNTEAFF | TGTGCCAGCAGCTTTGAAGGGGCAGTGAACACTGAAGCTTTCTTT
TRBJ1-3 | NA | NA | TRBV5-1 | CASSLSGTSGNTIYF | TGCGCCAGCAGCTTATCCGGGACATCGGGAAACACCATATATTTT
TRBJ2-2 | NA | NA | TRBV7-8 | CASRSDWNTGELFF | TGTGCCAGCAGAAGTGACTGGAACACCGGGGAGCTGTTTTTT
TRBJ1-2 | NA | NA | TRBV14 | CASSQVAAGEHGYTF | TGTGCCAGCAGCCAAGTCGCGGCAGGGGAACATGGCTACACCTTC
TRBJ2-1 | NA | NA | TRBV11-3 | CASSPYRDWNEQFF | TGTGCCAGCAGCCCGTACAGGGATTGGAATGAGCAGTTCTTC
TRBJ1-1 | NA | NA | TRBV28 | CASSSLWSEGAAEAFF | TGTGCCAGCAGTTCTCTCTGGTCCGAAGGTGCGGCTGAAGCTTTCTTT
TRBJ1-5 | NA | NA | TRBV29-1 | CSVGQDNQPQHF | TGCAGCGTTGGACAGGACAATCAGCCCCAGCATTTT
TRBJ2-2 | TRBD2 | NA | TRBV4-2 | CASSQGLAGGRTGELFF | TGTGCCAGCAGCCAAGGACTAGCGGGAGGTCGTACCGGGGAGCTGTTTTTT
TRBJ1-2 | TRBD1 | NA | TRBV6-2/TRBV6-3 | CASSVGTGGVNPYTF | TGTGCCAGCAGCGTGGGAACAGGGGGCGTGAATCCTTACACCTTC
TRBJ1-3 | NA | NA | TRBV12-3/TRBV12-4 | CASSFRVRDTIYF | TGTGCCAGCAGTTTCAGGGTTCGAGACACCATATATTTT
TRBJ2-7 | NA | NA | TRBV19 | CASSMEETSRYEQYF | TGTGCCAGTAGTATGGAGGAAACTAGCAGATACGAGCAGTACTTC
TRBJ1-4 | TRBD1 | NA | TRBV27 | CASRKNTGATNEKLFF | TGTGCCAGCAGGAAAAATACAGGGGCAACTAATGAAAAACTGTTTTTT
TRBJ2-3 | NA | NA | TRBV23-1 | CASSQWPGNDADTQYF | TGCGCCAGCAGTCAATGGCCGGGTAACGACGCAGATACGCAGTATTTT
TRBJ2-2 | NA | NA | TRBV9 | CASSVGRSTGELFF | TGTGCCAGCAGCGTAGGTAGATCCACCGGGGAGCTGTTTTTT
TRBJ1-2 | NA | NA | TRBV6-5 | CASRVQGYGYTF | TGTGCCAGCAGGGTACAGGGATATGGCTACACCTTC
TRBJ1-2 | TRBD1 | NA | TRBV28 | CASSLSQGAVGYTF | TGTGCCAGCAGTTTATCCCAGGGGGCAGTTGGCTACACCTTC
TRBJ1-1 | NA | NA | TRBV29-1 | CSVEEGSEAFF | TGCAGCGTTGAGGAGGGTTCTGAAGCTTTCTTT
TRBJ1-4 | NA | NA | TRBV19 | CASNPADTPNEKLFF | TGTGCCAGTAATCCTGCAGATACCCCGAATGAAAAACTGTTTTTT
TRBJ1-1 | NA | NA | TRBV30 | CAWSPGMAFF | TGTGCCTGGAGTCCAGGGATGGCTTTCTTT
TRBJ2-7 | TRBD2 | NA | TRBV29-1 | CSVAGGRSSEQYF | TGCAGCGTTGCGGGCGGGAGAAGCTCCGAGCAGTACTTC
TRBJ2-7 | TRBD2 | NA | TRBV7-2 | CASSLGWAAGGEQYF | TGTGCCAGCAGCTTAGGCTGGGCCGCGGGGGGGGAGCAGTACTTC
TRBJ1-2 | NA | NA | TRBV9 | CASSVGGTTPYGYTF | TGTGCCAGCAGCGTAGGGGGGACAACTCCCTATGGCTACACCTTC
TRBJ2-3 | TRBD2 | NA | TRBV28 | CASSLLSSGDTQYF | TGTGCCAGCAGTTTATTGTCTAGCGGAGATACGCAGTATTTT
TRBJ1-2 | NA | NA | TRBV10-3 | CAISVSPRYGYTF | TGTGCCATCAGTGTGTCACCCAGATATGGCTACACCTTC
TRBJ2-1 | TRBD2 | NA | TRBV7-3 | CASSPVAGGMYEQFF | TGTGCCAGCAGCCCCGTAGCGGGAGGGATGTATGAGCAGTTCTTC